Shown below are 10 T cell receptor beta chains from a single sample sequenced in a study of blood T cell repertoires in COVID-19. The protocol was immunoSEQ multiplex PCR, while the TCRdb copy is restricted to in-frame clones and leaves out a portion. The table shows some 390,000 clones, with roughly 91% occurring only once. The material sequenced was PBMCs or T cells enriched from blood (not recorded which). These receptor sequences come from a woman between 25 and 40 years old who had recovered from COVID-19.

The chain couples TRBV5-1 to TRBJ2-1, with TRBD2 matching over 13 bases. CDR3 size: 21 residues. V shed 2 bases, J shed 7 bases, and the junction held 21 bases outside the gene matches. Germline V gene data show CDR1 as SGHRS and CDR2 as YFSETQ. This CDR3 reads CASSFLLSPGLAGLRANEQFF. The CDR3 DNA reads as TGCGCCAGCAGCTTTTTACTTTCCCCGGGACTAGCGGGGCTTAGGGCAAATGAGCAGTTCTTC.

This clone was seen just once. Likely a read error: the CDR3 ends without its conserved phenylalanine or tryptophan. It is unclear where the CDR3 begins or ends on the DNA, so no DNA is shown, and the CDR3 is as TCRdb lists it. The chain links TRBV21-1 to TRBJ1-5. TRBV21-1 is a listed pseudogene. Termini included, the CDR3 measures 11 amino acids. CDR3 in amino acids: CASSKGPENRV.

The chain uses TRBV30 and TRBJ1-5, with no clear D. With 0 bases removed from V and 13 bases from J, the gap between germline ends came to 19 bases. The CDR3 has 14 amino acids. Germline CDR1 is GTSNPN and CDR2 is SVGIG (reference sequence). The chain's CDR3 is CAWSVLEQVSPQHF. The CDR3 DNA follows: TGTGCCTGGAGTGTACTAGAACAAGTCAGCCCGCAGCATTTT.

The rearrangement joins TRBV15 to TRBJ2-7; a possible D gene is TRBD2 (5 bases). Germline V gene data show CDR1 as LNHNV and CDR2 as YYDKDF (reference sequence). The CDR3 sequence is 16 residues long. Trimming removed 4 bases at V and 6 bases at J, with 22 bases between. In DNA form, the CDR3 reads TGTGCCACCAGCAAGGACTCCCCCCTTGTTCTCTCCGAGCAGTACTTC. Amino acid sequence: CATSKDSPLVLSEQYF.

The chain couples TRBV19 to TRBJ1-5; weak D call: TRBD1 (5 bases). V was cut by 0 bases and J by 3 bases, with 12 bases left in between. Germline lookup yields CDR1 LNHDA and CDR2 SQIVND (reference sequence). This CDR3 spans 16 amino acids. CDR3 bases: TGTGCCAGTAGTATAGATGATGGGGCTGTCAATCAGCCCCAGCATTTT. Amino acid sequence: CASSIDDGAVNQPQHF.

The chain couples TRBV27 to TRBJ1-2, with D tentatively TRBD1 (6 bases). Germline lookup yields CDR1 MNHEY and CDR2 SMNVEV (reference sequence). Trimming left V 6 bases short and J 3 bases short, with 11 bases between. The CDR3 loop spans 13 amino acids. The CDR3 bases are TGTGCCAGCAGGTTAGGGGGGGACTATGGCTACACCTTC. Protein: CASRLGGDYGYTF.

This clone appeared a single time. The chain couples TRBV24-1 to TRBJ2-5; 9 positions agree with TRBD1. This CDR3 is built from 17 residues. CDR1 is KGHDR and CDR2 is SFDVKD in the germline V gene. J lost 1 base, V lost 3 bases, and 8 bases had no gene match. The CDR3: CATSDPSGQGTQETQYF. CDR3 nucleotide sequence: TGTGCCACCAGTGATCCATCGGGACAGGGAACCCAAGAGACCCAGTACTTC.

The V and J genes are TRBV27 and TRBJ2-7, with a possible D match to TRBD1 (6 bases). The CDR3 is made up of 14 amino acids. Deletions cut 8 bases from V and 2 bases from J, with 16 bases between. Germline loops: CDR1 MNHEY, CDR2 SMNVEV (reference sequence). CDR3 amino acids: CASRQLGQTYEQYF. The CDR3 DNA reads TGTGCCAGCCGTCAACTCGGACAGACCTACGAGCAGTACTTC.

This clone was seen a handful of times. Distinct nucleotide sequences in the sample also encode this CDR3. This chain links TRBV2 with TRBJ1-5; 8 nucleotides agree with TRBD1. Germline CDR1 SNHLY, CDR2 FYNNEI. The CDR3 covers 15 residues. J gave up 1 base and V 6 bases, and 5 bases lay outside the gene matches. DNA of the CDR3: TGTGCCAGCAGCCCAGACAGGGGAAGCAATCAGCCCCAGCATTTT. Translation gives CASSPDRGSNQPQHF.

The chain recombines TRBV19 with TRBJ1-1; possibly TRBD1 for D (5 bases). V lost 3 bases and J 4 bases, leaving 15 bases between the germline ends. The CDR3 runs to 15 residues. Germline lookup yields CDR1 LNHDA and CDR2 SQIVND (reference sequence). CDR3 in DNA: TGTGCCAGTAGTATTACAGGCCCTTACGCCACTGAAGCTTTCTTT. Protein: CASSITGPYATEAFF.